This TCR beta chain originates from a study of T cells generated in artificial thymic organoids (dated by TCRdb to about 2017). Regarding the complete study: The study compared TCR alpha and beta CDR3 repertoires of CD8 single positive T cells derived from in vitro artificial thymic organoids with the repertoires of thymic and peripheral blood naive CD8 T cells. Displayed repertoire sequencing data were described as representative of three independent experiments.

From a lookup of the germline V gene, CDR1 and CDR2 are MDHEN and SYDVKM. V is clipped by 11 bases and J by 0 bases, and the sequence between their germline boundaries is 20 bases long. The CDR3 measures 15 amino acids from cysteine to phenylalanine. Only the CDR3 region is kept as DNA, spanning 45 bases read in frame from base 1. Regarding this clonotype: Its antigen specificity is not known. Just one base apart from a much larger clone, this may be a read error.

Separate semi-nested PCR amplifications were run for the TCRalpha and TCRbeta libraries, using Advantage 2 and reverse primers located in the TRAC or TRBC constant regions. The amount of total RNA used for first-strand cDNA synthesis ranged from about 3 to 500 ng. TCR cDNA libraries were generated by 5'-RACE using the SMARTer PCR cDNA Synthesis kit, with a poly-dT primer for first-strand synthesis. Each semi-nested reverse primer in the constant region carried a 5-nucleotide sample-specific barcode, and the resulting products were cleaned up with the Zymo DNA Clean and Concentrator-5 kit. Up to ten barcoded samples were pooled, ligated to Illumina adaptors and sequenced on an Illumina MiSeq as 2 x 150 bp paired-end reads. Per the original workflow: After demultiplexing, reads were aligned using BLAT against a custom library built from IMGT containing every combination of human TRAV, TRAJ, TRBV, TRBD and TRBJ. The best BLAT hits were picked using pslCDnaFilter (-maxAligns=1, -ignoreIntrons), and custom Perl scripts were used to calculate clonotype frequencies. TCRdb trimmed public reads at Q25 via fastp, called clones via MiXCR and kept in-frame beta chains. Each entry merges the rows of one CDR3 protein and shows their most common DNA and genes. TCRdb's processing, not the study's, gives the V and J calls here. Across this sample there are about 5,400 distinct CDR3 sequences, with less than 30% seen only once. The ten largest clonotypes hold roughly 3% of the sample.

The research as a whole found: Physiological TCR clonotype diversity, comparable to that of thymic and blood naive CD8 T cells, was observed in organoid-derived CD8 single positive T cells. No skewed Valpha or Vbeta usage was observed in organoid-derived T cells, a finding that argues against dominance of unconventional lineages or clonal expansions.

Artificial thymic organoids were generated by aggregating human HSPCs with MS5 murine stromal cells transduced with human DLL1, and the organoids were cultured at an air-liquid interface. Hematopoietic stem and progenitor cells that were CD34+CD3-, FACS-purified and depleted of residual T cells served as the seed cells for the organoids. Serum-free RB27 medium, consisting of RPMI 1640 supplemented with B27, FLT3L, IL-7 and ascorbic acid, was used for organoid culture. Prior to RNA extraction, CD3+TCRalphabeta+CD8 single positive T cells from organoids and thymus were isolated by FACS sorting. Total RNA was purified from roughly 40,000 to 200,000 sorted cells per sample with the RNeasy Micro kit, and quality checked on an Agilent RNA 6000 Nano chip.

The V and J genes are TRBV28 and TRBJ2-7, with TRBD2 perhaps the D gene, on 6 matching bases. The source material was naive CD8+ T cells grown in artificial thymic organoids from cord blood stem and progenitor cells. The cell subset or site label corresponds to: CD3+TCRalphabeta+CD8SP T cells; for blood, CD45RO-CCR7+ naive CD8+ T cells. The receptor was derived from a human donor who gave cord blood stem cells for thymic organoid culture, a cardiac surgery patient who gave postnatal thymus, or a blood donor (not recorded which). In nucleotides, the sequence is TGTGCCGGCAACCCGTGGGGGGAAAACTCCTACGAGCAGTACTTC. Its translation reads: CAGNPWGENSYEQYF.